This T cell receptor (beta chain) was sequenced for a study of CD8+ T cells in alopecia areata. The overall study: Oral tofacitinib (5 to 10 mg twice daily) was administered to treated patients.

The CDR3 has 15 residues. Germline lookup yields CDR1 SGHVS and CDR2 FQNEAQ. The V end was cut by 1 base, the J end by 1 base, with 11 bases between. Sequencing used cDNA as its template, made by extracting RNA and reverse transcribing it. Assay used: immunoSEQ multiplex PCR; TCRdb lists only in-frame clones, some missing. Found here are some 150,000 clones, 85% to 90% of them singletons; the top ten hold 13%. With regard to this clone: As yet, its antigen is unknown.

Noted treatment: oral pan-JAK inhibitor, 5-10 mg twice daily. Whole-study results and caveats: Lesional tissue from the scalp (especially in alopecia totalis/universalis) showed higher clonality than normal scalp. Only one nonresponder was present, which leaves the link between baseline CD8+ expansion and response uncertain. Scalp repertoires also include resident alphabeta T cells from normal skin.

The TCR comes from a human donor with alopecia areata. The sequencing used CD8+ T cells sorted from blood, collected at week 4, from a patient treated with tofacitinib. The chain joins TRBV7-8 to TRBJ2-7; D might be TRBD2 (6 bases). Here the CDR3 reads CASSLVGSGSYEQYF. The CDR3 DNA sequence: TGTGCCAGCAGCTTAGTCGGGAGCGGGTCCTACGAGCAGTACTTC.